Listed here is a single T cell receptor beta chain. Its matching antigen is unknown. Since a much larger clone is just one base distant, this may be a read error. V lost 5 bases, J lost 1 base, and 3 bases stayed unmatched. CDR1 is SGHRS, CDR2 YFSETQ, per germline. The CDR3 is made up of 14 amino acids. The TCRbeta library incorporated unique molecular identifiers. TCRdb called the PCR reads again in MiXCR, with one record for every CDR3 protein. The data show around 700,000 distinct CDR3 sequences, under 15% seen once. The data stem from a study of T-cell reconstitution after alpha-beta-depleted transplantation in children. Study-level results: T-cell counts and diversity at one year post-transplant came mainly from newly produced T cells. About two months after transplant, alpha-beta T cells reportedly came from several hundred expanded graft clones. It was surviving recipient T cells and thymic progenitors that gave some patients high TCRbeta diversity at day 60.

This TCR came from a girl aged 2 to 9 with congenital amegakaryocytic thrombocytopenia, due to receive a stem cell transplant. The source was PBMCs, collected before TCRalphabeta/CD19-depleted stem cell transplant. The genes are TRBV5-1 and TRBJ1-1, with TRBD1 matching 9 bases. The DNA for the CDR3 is TGCGCCAGCAGGACGGGACAGGGGAACACTGAAGCTTTCTTT. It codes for CASRTGQGNTEAFF.